A single T cell receptor beta chain is shown here with its context. This clonotype was recorded many times. Its antigen is still unknown. There are no base qualities to consult, and no much larger clone falls within one base. Libraries were constructed by multiplex PCR. The reads were generated on an Illumina HiSeq 4000. iRepertoire HTBI primers and Arm-PCR amplification of CDR3 regions were used to construct TCR beta libraries. Before sequencing, the PCR products went through gel purification. The study's processing was this. A total of some 65 TRBV and some 15 TRBJ segments were identified across samples and were used for gene usage analysis of CDR3 amino acid clonotypes. COPE and FqMerger were used to merge filtered high-quality paired reads into contigs. Contigs were aligned with BLAST to IMGT TRBV, TRBD and TRBJ reference genes, and CDR3 was defined per IMGT. Any clonotype with a frequency above 0.1% was counted as a highly expanded clone. Shannon entropy was used to measure repertoire diversity, and the Gini coefficient was used to measure V-J evenness. A clonotype was considered public if more than one individual shared it. TCRdb reanalyzed the raw reads on its own, using fastp at Q25 for trimming and MiXCR for clone calling, and kept in-frame beta chains. Entries that share a CDR3 protein sequence are merged under the most common genes and DNA. These V and J calls originate from TCRdb's pipeline instead of the authors' own analysis. The sample table lists roughly 220,000 distinct CDR3 sequences, around 16% of them with a count of one. The top ten clones comprise roughly 23% of the sample.

Taken with the paper, the label for time point translates to: newly diagnosed GD, antithyroid drugs for less than 3 months. For both TCR sequencing and RNA sequencing, RNA was extracted from PBMCs using TRIzol. The diagnosis of Graves' disease was made according to American Thyroid Association guidelines. The patients came from an endocrinology department in Xi'an, China. From each patient, roughly 9 milliliters of peripheral blood was collected into an EDTA anticoagulant tube. PBMCs were isolated by Ficoll Paque Plus density gradient separation without further T cell sorting. An Agilent 2100 Bioanalyzer and agarose gel were used to check RNA quality, and a NanoDrop 2000 was used to measure RNA concentration. The sample is drawn from a study of regulatory T cells in long-lasting Graves disease (dated by TCRdb to about 2021). General notes on the study: Antithyroid drugs had been taken for less than 3 months by newly diagnosed Graves' disease patients. This study used TCR sequencing and RNA sequencing of peripheral blood to compare persistent Graves' disease patients against newly diagnosed Graves' disease patients. The study took place in China and was registered as a clinical trial. A total of 35 or so samples underwent TCR sequencing: about 13 from persistent and roughly 20 from newly diagnosed Graves' disease patients. The study at large found these results: Compared with newly diagnosed patients, patients with persistent Graves' disease had lower TCR Shannon entropy and fewer highly expanded clones, which suggests clonal expansion. More public clonotypes were shared among persistent patients (2,741) than among newly diagnosed patients (just under 1,000). Only peripheral blood was studied, because thyroid tissue, the primary lesion, was inaccessible. Sequencing and analysis were restricted to the TCR beta chain. The authors acknowledged the small sample size as a limitation that may reduce accuracy.

The specimen comprised peripheral blood mononuclear cells (PBMCs), sampled at new diagnosis, from a patient treated with antithyroid drugs. The source is a female donor with Graves disease.

The CDR3 region has the sequence CASTLGQGVKSEQFF. Read as DNA, the sequence is TGTGCCAGTACCCTCGGACAGGGAGTAAAGAGTGAGCAGTTCTTC. Recombination linked TRBV19 to TRBJ2-1; TRBD1 fits 8 bases in the junction. CDR1 LNHDA and CDR2 SQIVND were looked up in the germline V gene (reference sequence). The CDR3 contains 15 residues, cysteine and phenylalanine counted. Left in the record is the CDR3 DNA by itself, 45 bases read in frame from the first base. V is trimmed back by 7 bases and J by 9 bases, and the junction contains 14 bases that no gene match accounts for.